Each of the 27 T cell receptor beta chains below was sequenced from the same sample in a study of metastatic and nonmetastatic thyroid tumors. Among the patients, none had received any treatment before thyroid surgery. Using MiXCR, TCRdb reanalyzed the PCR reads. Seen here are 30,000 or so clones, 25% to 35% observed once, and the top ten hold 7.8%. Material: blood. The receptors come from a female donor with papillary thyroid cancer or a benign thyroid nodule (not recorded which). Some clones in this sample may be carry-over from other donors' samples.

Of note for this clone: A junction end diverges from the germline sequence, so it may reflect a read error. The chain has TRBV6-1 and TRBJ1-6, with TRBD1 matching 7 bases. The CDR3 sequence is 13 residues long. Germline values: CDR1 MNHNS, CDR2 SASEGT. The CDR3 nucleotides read TGTGCCAGCAGTCGACAGGGAGGGTCCCCCCACCACTTT. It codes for CASSRQGGSPHHF.

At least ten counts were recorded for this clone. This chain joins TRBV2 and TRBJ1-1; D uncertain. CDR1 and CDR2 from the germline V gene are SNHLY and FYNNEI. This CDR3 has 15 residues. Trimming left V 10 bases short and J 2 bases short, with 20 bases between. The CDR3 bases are TGTGCCACCACATCGGGGTGGCAGCCTAACACTGAAGCTTTCTTT. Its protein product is CATTSGWQPNTEAFF.

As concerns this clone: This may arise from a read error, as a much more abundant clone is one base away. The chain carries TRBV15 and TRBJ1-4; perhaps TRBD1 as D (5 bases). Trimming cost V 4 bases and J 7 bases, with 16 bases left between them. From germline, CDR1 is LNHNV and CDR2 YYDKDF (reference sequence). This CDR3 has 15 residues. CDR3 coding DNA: TGTGCCACCAGCAACTCGGGGAGGGGAGGTGAAAAACTGTTTTTT. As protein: CATSNSGRGGEKLFF.

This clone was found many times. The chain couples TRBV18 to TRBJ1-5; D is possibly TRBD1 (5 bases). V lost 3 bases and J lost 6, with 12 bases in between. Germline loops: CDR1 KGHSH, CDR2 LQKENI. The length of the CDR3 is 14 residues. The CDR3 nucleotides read TGTGCCAGCTCACCTCTCCAGAGGGGTCAGCCCCAGCATTTT. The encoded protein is CASSPLQRGQPQHF.

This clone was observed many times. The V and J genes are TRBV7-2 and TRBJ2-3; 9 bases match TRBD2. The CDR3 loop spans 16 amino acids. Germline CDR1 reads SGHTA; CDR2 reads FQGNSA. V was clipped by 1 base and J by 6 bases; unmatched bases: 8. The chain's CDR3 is CASSLGGGGRADTQYF. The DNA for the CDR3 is TGTGCCAGCAGCTTAGGCGGGGGGGGGAGAGCGGATACGCAGTATTTT.

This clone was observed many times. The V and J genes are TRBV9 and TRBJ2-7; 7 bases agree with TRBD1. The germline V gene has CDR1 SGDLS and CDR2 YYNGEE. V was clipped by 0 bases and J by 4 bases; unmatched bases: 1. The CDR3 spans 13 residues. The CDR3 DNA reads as TGTGCCAGCAGCGTAGGGGACAGTTACGAGCAGTACTTC. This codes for CASSVGDSYEQYF.

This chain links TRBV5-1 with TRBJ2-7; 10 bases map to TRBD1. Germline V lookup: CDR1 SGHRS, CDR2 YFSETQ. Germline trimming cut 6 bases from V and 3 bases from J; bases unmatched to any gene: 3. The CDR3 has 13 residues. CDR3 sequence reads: CASTRTGGYEQYF. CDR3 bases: TGCGCCAGCACCCGGACAGGGGGCTACGAGCAGTACTTC.

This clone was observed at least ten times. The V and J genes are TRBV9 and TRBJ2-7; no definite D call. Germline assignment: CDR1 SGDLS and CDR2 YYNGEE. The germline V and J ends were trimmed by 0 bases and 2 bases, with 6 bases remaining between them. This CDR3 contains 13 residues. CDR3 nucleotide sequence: TGTGCCAGCAGCGTAGACGAAACCTACGAGCAGTACTTC. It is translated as CASSVDETYEQYF.

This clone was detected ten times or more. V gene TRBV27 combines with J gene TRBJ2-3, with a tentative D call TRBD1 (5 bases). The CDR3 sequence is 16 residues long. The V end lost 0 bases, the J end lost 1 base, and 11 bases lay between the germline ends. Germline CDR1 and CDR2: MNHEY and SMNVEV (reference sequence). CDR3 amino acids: CASSLSKGLGTDTQYF. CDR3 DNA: TGTGCCAGCAGTTTATCGAAGGGGCTGGGCACAGATACGCAGTATTTT.

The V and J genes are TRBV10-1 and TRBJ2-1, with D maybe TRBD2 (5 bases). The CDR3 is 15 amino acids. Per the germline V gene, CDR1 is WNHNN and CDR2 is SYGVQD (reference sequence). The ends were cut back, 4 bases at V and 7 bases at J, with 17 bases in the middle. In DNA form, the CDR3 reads TGCGCCAGCAGTGGGTTTGGGAAGGGAGAGAATGAGCAGTTCTTC. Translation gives CASSGFGKGENEQFF.

CDR3 sequence reads: CASSLAPLHRNTGELFF. The CDR3 DNA reads as TGTGCCAGCAGCTTGGCTCCACTGCACAGAAACACCGGGGAGCTGTTTTTT. V usage is TRBV5-4 and J usage is TRBJ2-2; no firm D call. Between the trimmed V and J ends, which lost 0 bases and 2 bases, there was a span of 14 bases. The CDR3 consists of 17 residues. Germline CDR1 SGHNT, CDR2 YYREEE (reference sequence). Variable domain in full (rest from reference TRBV5-4 and TRBJ2-2): ETGVTQSPTHLIKTRGQQVTLRCSSQSGHNTVSWYQQALGQGPQFIFQYYREEENGRGNFPPRFSGLQFPNYSSELNVNALELDDSALYLCASSLAPLHRNTGELFFGEGSRLTVL.

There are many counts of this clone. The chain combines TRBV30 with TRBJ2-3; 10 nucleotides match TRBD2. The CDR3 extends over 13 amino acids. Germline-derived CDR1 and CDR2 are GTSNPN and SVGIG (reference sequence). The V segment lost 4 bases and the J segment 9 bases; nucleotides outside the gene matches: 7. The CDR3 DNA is TGTGCCTGGATTATCAGCGGGGGGGCCACGCAGTATTTT. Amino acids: CAWIISGGATQYF.

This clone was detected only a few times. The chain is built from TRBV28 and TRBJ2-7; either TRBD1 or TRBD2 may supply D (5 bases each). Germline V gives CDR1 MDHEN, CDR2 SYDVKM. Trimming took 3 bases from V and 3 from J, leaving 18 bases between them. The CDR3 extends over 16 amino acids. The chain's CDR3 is CASSFPDRDGVYEQYF. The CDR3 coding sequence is TGTGCCAGCAGTTTTCCCGATCGGGACGGAGTCTACGAGCAGTACTTC.

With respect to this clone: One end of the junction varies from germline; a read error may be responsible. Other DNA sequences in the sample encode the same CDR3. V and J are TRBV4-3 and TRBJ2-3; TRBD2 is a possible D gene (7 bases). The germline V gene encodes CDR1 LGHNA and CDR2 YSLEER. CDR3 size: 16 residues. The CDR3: CASSPGGAQGTDTQYF. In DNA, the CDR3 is TGCGCCAGTAGCCCTGGGGGGGCACAGGGCACAGATACGCAGTATTTT.

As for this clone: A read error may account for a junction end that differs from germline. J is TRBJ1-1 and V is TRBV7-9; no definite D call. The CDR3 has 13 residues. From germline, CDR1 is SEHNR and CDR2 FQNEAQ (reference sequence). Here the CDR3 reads CASSPPWNTEAFF. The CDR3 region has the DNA TGCGCCAGCAGCCCCCCCTGGAACACTGAAGCTTTCTTT.

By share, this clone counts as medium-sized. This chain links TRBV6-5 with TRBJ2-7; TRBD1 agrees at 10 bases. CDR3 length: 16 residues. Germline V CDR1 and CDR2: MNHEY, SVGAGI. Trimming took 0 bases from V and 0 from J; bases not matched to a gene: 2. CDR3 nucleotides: TGTGCCAGCAGTTACTCCGACAGGGGGCCCTCCTACGAGCAGTACTTC. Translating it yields CASSYSDRGPSYEQYF.

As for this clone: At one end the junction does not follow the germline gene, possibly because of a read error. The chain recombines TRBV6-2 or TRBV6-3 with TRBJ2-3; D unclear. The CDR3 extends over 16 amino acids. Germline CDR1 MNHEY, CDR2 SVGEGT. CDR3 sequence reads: CASSYSIVGFTDKQYF. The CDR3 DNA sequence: TGTGCCAGCAGTTACTCGATCGTGGGATTCACAGATAAGCAGTATTTT.

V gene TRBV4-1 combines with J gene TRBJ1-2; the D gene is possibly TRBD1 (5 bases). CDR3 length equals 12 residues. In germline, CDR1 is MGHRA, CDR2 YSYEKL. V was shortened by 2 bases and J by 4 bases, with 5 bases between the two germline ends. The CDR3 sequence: CASSQTGYGYTF. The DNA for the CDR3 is TGCGCCAGCAGCCAAACAGGCTATGGCTACACCTTC.

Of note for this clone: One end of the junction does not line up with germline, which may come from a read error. CDR3 sequence (DNA): TGTGCCAGCAGCTCGCAGGGCGGGGGTGAAGATACCCAGTACTTC. Encoded protein: CASSSQGGGEDTQYF. The rearrangement joins TRBV7-3 to TRBJ2-5, with 7 bases that match TRBD2. Germline-derived CDR1 and CDR2 are SGHTA and FQGTGA. CDR3 length equals 15 residues.

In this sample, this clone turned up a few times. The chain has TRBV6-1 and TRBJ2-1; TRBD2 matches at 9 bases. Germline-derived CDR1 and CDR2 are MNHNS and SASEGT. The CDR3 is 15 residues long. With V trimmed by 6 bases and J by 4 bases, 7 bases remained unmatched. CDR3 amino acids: CASRGRGGPYNEQFF. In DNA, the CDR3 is TGTGCCAGCAGAGGGCGGGGGGGACCATACAATGAGCAGTTCTTC.

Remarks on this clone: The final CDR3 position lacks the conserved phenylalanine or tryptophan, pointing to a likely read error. CDR3: CASSGQGIRGYTL. The CDR3 DNA follows: TGTGCCAGCAGTGGACAGGGGATTCGTGGCTACACCTTG. The V and J genes are TRBV12-3 or TRBV12-4 and TRBJ1-2, with 9 bases fitting TRBD1. V was pared by 5 bases and J by 7 bases, with 5 bases of the junction left unmatched. The CDR3 totals 13 residues.

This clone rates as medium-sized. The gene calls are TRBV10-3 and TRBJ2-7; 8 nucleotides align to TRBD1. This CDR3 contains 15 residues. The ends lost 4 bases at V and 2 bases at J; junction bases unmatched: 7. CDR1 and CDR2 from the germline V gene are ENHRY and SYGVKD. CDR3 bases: TGTGCCATCAGTGGGGGACAGGCCGCCCCCTACGAGCAGTACTTC. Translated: CAISGGQAAPYEQYF.

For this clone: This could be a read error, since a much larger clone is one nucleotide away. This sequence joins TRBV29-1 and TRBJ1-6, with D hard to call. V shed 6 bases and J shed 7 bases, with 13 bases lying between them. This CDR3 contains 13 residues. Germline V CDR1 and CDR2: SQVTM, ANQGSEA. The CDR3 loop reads CSVGRWPNSPLHF. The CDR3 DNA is TGCAGCGTCGGCAGGTGGCCGAATTCACCCCTCCACTTT.

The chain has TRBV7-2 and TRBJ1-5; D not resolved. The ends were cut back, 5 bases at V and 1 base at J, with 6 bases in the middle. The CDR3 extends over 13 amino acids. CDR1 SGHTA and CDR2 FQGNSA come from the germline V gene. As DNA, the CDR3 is TGTGCCAGCAGCGGAGACAGCAATCAGCCCCAGCATTTT. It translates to CASSGDSNQPQHF.

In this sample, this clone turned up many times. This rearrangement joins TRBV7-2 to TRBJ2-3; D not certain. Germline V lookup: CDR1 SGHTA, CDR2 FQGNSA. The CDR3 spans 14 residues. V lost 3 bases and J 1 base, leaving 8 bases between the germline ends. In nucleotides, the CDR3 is TGTGCCAGCAGCTTCGCGGCTGGCACAGATACGCAGTATTTT. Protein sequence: CASSFAAGTDTQYF.

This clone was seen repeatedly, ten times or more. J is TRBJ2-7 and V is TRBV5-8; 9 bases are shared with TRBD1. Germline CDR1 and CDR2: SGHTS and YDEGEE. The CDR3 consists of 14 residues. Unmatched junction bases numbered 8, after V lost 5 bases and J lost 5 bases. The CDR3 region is CASSHGTGWNEQYF. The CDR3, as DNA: TGTGCCAGCAGTCATGGGACAGGGTGGAACGAGCAGTACTTC.

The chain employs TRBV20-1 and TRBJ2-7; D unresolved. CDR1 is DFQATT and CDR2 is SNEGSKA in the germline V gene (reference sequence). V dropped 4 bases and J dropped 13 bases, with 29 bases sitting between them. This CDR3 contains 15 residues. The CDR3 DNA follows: TGCAGTGCTACGCCGTCTACGCGGAGCCACTACGACCATTACTTC. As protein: CSATPSTRSHYDHYF.